A selection of T cell receptor beta chains follows, all from one sample in a study of post-analysis software for immune sequencing data. TCRdb fed the PCR reads into MiXCR, producing one record per CDR3 protein. The sample holds approximately 460,000 distinct CDR3 sequences, roughly 45% seen once. The sample comprised blood. The receptor set was obtained from a girl aged 10 to 17 with multiple sclerosis. The CDR3 runs from the conserved cysteine through the conserved F or W. The D gene is left open where the match is weak. Expanded clones get a size class; other rows say once, few or many, or leave the size out.

-	TRBV2	-	TRBJ1-1	CASHGKGNTEAFF	TGTGCCAGCCACGGGAAGGGGAACACTGAAGCTTTCTTT
many	TRBV12-3/TRBV12-4	-	TRBJ1-5	CASSQGHQMYSNQPQHF	TGTGCCAGCAGTCAGGGACACCAGATGTATAGCAATCAGCCCCAGCATTTT
-	TRBV7-9	TRBD2	TRBJ2-1	CASSLVGREGLPRNEQFF	TGTGCCAGCAGCTTAGTCGGGCGGGAGGGCCTCCCCCGCAATGAGCAGTTCTTC
-	TRBV7-2	TRBD2	TRBJ2-1	CASSAGLAGVHEQFF	TGTGCCAGCAGCGCGGGACTAGCGGGAGTCCATGAGCAGTTCTTC
-	TRBV30	TRBD1	TRBJ2-7	CAWSKGTGGHEQYF	TGTGCCTGGAGTAAAGGGACAGGGGGGCACGAGCAGTACTTC
-	TRBV20-1	TRBD1	TRBJ1-2	CSARGDRGGYTF	TGCAGTGCTAGAGGGGACAGGGGTGGCTACACCTTC
-	TRBV12-3/TRBV12-4	-	TRBJ2-7	CASSWDTDGYEQYF	TGTGCCAGCAGTTGGGACACTGACGGCTACGAGCAGTACTTC
-	TRBV5-5	-	TRBJ1-5	CASSLNRHSNQPQHF	TGTGCCAGCAGCTTGAACAGACATAGCAATCAGCCCCAGCATTTT
-	TRBV6-2/TRBV6-3	-	TRBJ2-5	CANSYEPWREETQYF	TGTGCCAACAGTTACGAGCCATGGAGGGAAGAGACCCAGTACTTC
few	TRBV5-1	-	TRBJ2-4	CASSLEGSNIQYF	TGCGCCAGCAGCTTGGAGGGCTCTAACATTCAGTACTTC
few	TRBV12-3/TRBV12-4	-	TRBJ1-1	CASSFGVTEAFF	TGTGCCAGCAGTTTTGGGGTCACTGAAGCTTTCTTT
few	TRBV4-2	-	TRBJ1-2	CASSQDTDYGYTF	TGTGCCAGCAGCCAAGACACGGACTATGGCTACACCTTC
-	TRBV5-1	TRBD2	TRBJ2-5	CASSNGASGPKGEQYF	TGCGCCAGCAGCAACGGGGCTAGCGGACCCAAGGGAGAGCAGTACTTC
few	TRBV7-6	-	TRBJ2-7	CASSSDGDSSYEQYF	TGTGCCAGCAGCTCGGACGGCGATTCCTCCTACGAGCAGTACTTC
-	TRBV4-1	-	TRBJ2-7	CASSQGTVYYEQYF	TGCGCCAGCAGCCAAGGGACAGTCTACTACGAGCAGTACTTC
few	TRBV15	TRBD1	TRBJ2-7	CATRDVDRGLEQYF	TGTGCCACCCGAGACGTGGACAGGGGGCTCGAGCAGTACTTC
-	TRBV28	TRBD1	TRBJ2-1	CASSSTGVGETQFF	TGTGCCAGCAGTTCGACAGGGGTCGGGGAGACCCAGTTCTTC
-	TRBV7-2	-	TRBJ2-5	CASSLGRVETQYF	TGTGCCAGCAGCCTTGGACGGGTAGAGACCCAGTACTTC
-	TRBV9	-	TRBJ1-2	CASSAGFAYGYTF	TGTGCCAGCAGCGCAGGGTTCGCCTATGGCTACACCTTC
-	TRBV27	-	TRBJ2-5	CASSLGGSLLGQYF	TGTGCCAGCAGTTTAGGCGGTAGCCTACTAGGTCAGTACTTC
-	TRBV7-7	-	TRBJ2-5	CASSRELRDGRETQYF	TGTGCTAGCAGCCGGGAGTTGAGGGACGGCCGGGAGACCCAGTACTTC
few	TRBV4-3	TRBD1	TRBJ2-7	CASSQDFTGDYEQYF	TGCGCCAGCAGCCAAGATTTTACAGGGGACTACGAGCAGTACTTC
-	TRBV27	-	TRBJ2-7	CASSLSGRSLPPYEQYF	TGTGCCAGCAGTTTATCTGGCAGATCCTTACCCCCCTACGAGCAGTACTTC
-	TRBV25-1	TRBD1	TRBJ2-7	CASNPRGRSYEQYF	TGTGCCAGCAACCCTAGGGGGCGGTCCTACGAGCAGTACTTC
few	TRBV7-9	-	TRBJ2-7	CASSLADAYEQYF	TGTGCCAGCAGCTTAGCAGATGCCTACGAGCAGTACTTC
once	TRBV5-1	-	TRBJ2-3	CASSLNSADTRYF	TGCGCCAGCAGCTTGAACAGTGCAGATACGCGGTATTTT
few	TRBV6-2/TRBV6-3	-	TRBJ1-1	CASSRPNGGDTEAFF	TGTGCCAGCAGCAGACCCAACGGAGGAGACACTGAAGCTTTCTTT